This TCR beta chain was captured in a study of beta chain features in type 1 diabetes. Study-wide results and limits: Within each of all four CD4+ subsets, Type 1 diabetes patients had TCRB CDR3s that were moderately but significantly shorter.

Per donor, one heparinised blood draw averaged roughly 110 mL. A sort by CD45RO/CCR7/CD25/CD127/CD95/CD27 yielded CD4+ naive, central memory, regulatory and stem cell-like memory cells. Populations obtained by sorting all exceeded 95% purity. Expressed TCRB transcripts were sequenced because the entire RNA isolate underwent reverse transcription. Some clones are missing from TCRdb's copy, which holds only in-frame ones; the method was immunoSEQ multiplex PCR. The sample holds hundreds of thousands of clones, around 15% seen once. This clone was observed a few times. Antigen specificity is unknown. The CDR3 extends over 16 amino acids. Germline CDR1 reads MGHRA; CDR2 reads YSYEKL. V was cut by 1 base and J by 5 bases, with 17 bases left in between.

Sequenced: naive CD4+ T cells from blood. The chain links TRBV4-1 to TRBJ2-5; D might be TRBD2 (7 bases). The sequence derives from a man aged 18-30 years in good health. The CDR3: CASSQVTGGPSETQYF. CDR3 sequence (DNA): TGCGCCAGCAGCCAAGTGACCGGGGGGCCCTCGGAGACCCAGTACTTC.